This T cell receptor (beta chain) was recovered during a study of T cell repertoires in cytomegalovirus infection (dated by TCRdb to the late 2010s). About the investigation overall: Alongside well-studied HLA-B-restricted epitopes, the peptide stimulations were aimed at recently identified HLA-C-restricted CMV epitopes, whose presentation resists viral immunomodulation. Because public TCR beta signatures pointed to carriage of CMV infection together with the matching HLA type, the HLA type of each donor mattered for the analysis. Study-level results and caveats: The ex vivo response was dominated by HLA-C-restricted CMV-specific TCR beta clonotypes, which also provided the single most frequent clonotype in two of eight donors. In both this cohort and an independent approximately 400-donor cohort, the cumulative frequency of public TCR beta family members distinguished carriers of CMV infection plus the relevant HLA type.

Details on this clonotype: What antigen it recognizes has not been identified. Base qualities are not recorded, but no much larger clone differs from it by a single base.

In light of the paper, this sample's treatment or condition label describes: in vitro stimulation with specific CMV peptide epitopes to enrich CMV-specific T cells. TCRdb shows the sequencer as Illumina HiSeq 1500. TCRdb cleaned the public reads at Q25 with fastp, built clones with MiXCR and kept in-frame beta chains. Entries that share a CDR3 protein sequence are merged under the most common genes and DNA. The sample yields hundreds of thousands of distinct CDR3 sequences; roughly 42% were counted once. The ten largest clones take up just under 45% of the sample. This material consisted of cultured PBMCs, taken from culture after CMV antigen stimulation. The receptor's source is a human donor in good health (CMV status not recorded). Some clones in this sample may be carry-over from other donors' samples.

The sequenced DNA is TGTGCCAGCCAAAGGGAAAAACTGTTTTTT. Its protein is CASQREKLFF. The receptor chain draws on TRBV28 and TRBJ1-4; a confident D gene designation cannot be given. The germline V gene specifies MDHEN as CDR1 and SYDVKM as CDR2. The cysteine opens and the phenylalanine closes a CDR3 of 10 amino acids. Only CDR3 DNA is held: 30 bases, read in frame from base 1. V is pared back by 8 bases and J by 8 bases, with 6 bases lying between the germline termini.